This T cell receptor (beta chain) is drawn from a study of CD8 T cells in Susac syndrome. This clonotype was seen a single time. The V end lost 1 base, the J end lost 9 bases, and 13 bases lay between the germline ends. The CDR3 sequence is 13 residues long. Germline-derived CDR1 and CDR2 are GTSNPN and SVGIG (reference sequence). The authors reverse transcribed roughly 0.5 to 1 ug RNA with random hexamers. TCRdb reprocessed the immunoSEQ multiplex PCR reads via MiXCR and lists one record per CDR3 protein. The data hold some 99,000 distinct CDR3 sequences, with roughly 95% observed a single time. The specimen sequenced was CD4+ T cells from PBMCs. The receptor's source is a human donor in good health. The V call is TRBV30, the J call TRBJ1-3; D gene uncertain. CDR3 coding DNA: TGTGCCTGGAGTGATGGTATTCGGACCACCATATATTTT. Its translation: CAWSDGIRTTIYF.